The 6 T cell receptor beta chains below come from one sample, sequenced in a study of blood T cell repertoires in COVID-19. Assay: immunoSEQ multiplex PCR; the TCRdb copy retains only in-frame clones and omits some. The sample records a few hundred thousand clones, 89% being singletons. Sequencing was performed on PBMCs or T cells enriched from blood (not recorded which). These receptors were obtained from a woman between 40 and 55 years old who had recovered from COVID-19.

This clone was picked up one time. The V gene is TRBV2, the J gene TRBJ2-5, with D maybe TRBD1 (5 bases). V shed 10 bases and J shed 0 bases, with 9 bases lying between them. Germline V CDR1 and CDR2: SNHLY, FYNNEI. The CDR3 sequence is 12 residues long. CDR3: CATTEYQETQYF. CDR3 coding DNA: TGTGCCACGACAGAATACCAAGAGACCCAGTACTTC.

This chain joins TRBV11-2 and TRBJ2-1, with D perhaps matching TRBD2 (6 bases). Trimming removed 0 bases from V and 3 bases from J, with 9 bases in between. The V gene's germline CDR1 is SGHAT and CDR2 FQNNGV. This CDR3 comprises 15 residues. This CDR3 reads CASSLEAGRYNEQFF. The CDR3 nucleotides are TGTGCCAGCAGCTTAGAGGCGGGACGCTACAATGAGCAGTTCTTC.

The rearrangement links TRBV28 to TRBJ2-7; D gene unclear. The V gene's germline CDR1 is MDHEN and CDR2 SYDVKM. The CDR3 loop spans 12 amino acids. The V gene lost 5 bases and the J gene lost 1 base, with 6 bases spanning the gap. The CDR3 sequence is CASSLSSYEQYF. The CDR3 coding sequence is TGTGCCAGCAGTCTCAGTTCCTACGAGCAGTACTTC.

This clone was observed a single time. J is TRBJ1-1 and V is TRBV4-2; D gene unclear. There are 11 residues in the CDR3. Trimming left V 6 bases short and J 7 bases short, with 9 bases between. CDR1 is LGHNA and CDR2 is YNFKEQ in the germline V gene. The CDR3 sequence is CASRGVVEAFF. For the CDR3, the DNA is TGTGCCAGCAGGGGAGTAGTTGAAGCTTTCTTT.

V usage is TRBV14 and J usage is TRBJ1-6, with 9 nucleotides matching TRBD1. After removal of 3 bases from V and 4 bases from J, the junction contained 4 bases not matched to a gene. Germline CDR1 is SGHDN and CDR2 is FVKESK. The CDR3 contains 16 residues. The CDR3 reads CASSHIGQGYNSPLHF. CDR3 DNA: TGTGCCAGCAGCCATATCGGACAGGGGTATAATTCACCCCTCCACTTT.

The V and J genes are TRBV7-3 and TRBJ2-7, with 11 bases aligning to TRBD1. The CDR3 length is 14 residues. The junction had 3 bases not matched to a gene; V was cut back by 2 bases and J by 6 bases. The germline gives CDR1 SGHTA, CDR2 FQGTGA. As DNA, the CDR3 is TGTGCCAGCAGCTTAGGACAGGGGGCGGCCGAGCAGTACTTC. Residues: CASSLGQGAAEQYF.